The 4 T cell receptor beta chains reported below all come from one sample, sequenced in a study of T-cell memory formation after mild COVID-19. TCRdb analysed the 5' RACE reads with MiXCR anew, one entry per CDR3 protein. The sample includes fewer than 60,000 distinct CDR3 sequences, about 27% seen only once; the top ten take about 40%. The sample comprised PBMCs or a T cell subset sorted from them (not recorded which). Receptors originate from a young man who had mild COVID-19 (a few samples of this study predate the infection). Cell type and time point are not known.

This rearrangement joins TRBV9 to TRBJ1-5, with 7 bases lining up with TRBD1. V was pared by 0 bases and J by 2 bases, with 2 bases of the junction left unmatched. This CDR3 region has 15 residues. Germline CDR1 SGDLS, CDR2 YYNGEE. The CDR3 DNA reads as TGTGCCAGCAGCGTAGGGCAGGGGGGCAATCAGCCCCAGCATTTT. This encodes CASSVGQGGNQPQHF.

The V and J genes are TRBV15 and TRBJ1-2; 7 positions match TRBD1. The CDR3 loop spans 16 amino acids. V shed 4 bases and J 4 bases; nucleotides not matched to a gene: 12. CDR1 LNHNV and CDR2 YYDKDF come from the germline V gene (reference sequence). The CDR3 DNA reads as TGTGCCACCAGCACTTATAACAGGGGAACCGGCTATGGCTACACCTTC. It translates to CATSTYNRGTGYGYTF.

This clonotype was counted a few times. This chain joins TRBV27 and TRBJ2-2; D uncertain. CDR1 is MNHEY and CDR2 is SMNVEV in the germline V gene (reference sequence). The CDR3 is 13 residues long. V gave up 11 bases and J gave up 0 bases, with 10 bases separating them. CDR3 in amino acids: CACSSANTGELFF. CDR3 sequence (DNA): TGTGCCTGCTCGTCCGCGAACACCGGGGAGCTGTTTTTT.

This chain links TRBV7-6 with TRBJ1-6; D possibly corresponds to TRBD1 (6 bases). Trimming left V 3 bases short and J 7 bases short, with 10 bases between. The CDR3 has 14 residues. The germline gives CDR1 SGHVS, CDR2 FNYEAQ. The CDR3 DNA reads as TGTGCCAGCAGCTTCGGACAGTTAAATTCACCCCTCCACTTT. This sequence encodes CASSFGQLNSPLHF. The whole variable domain, filled in from reference TRBV7-6 and TRBJ1-6, reads GAGVSQSPRYKVTKRGQDVALRCDPISGHVSLYWYRQALGQGPEFLTYFNYEAQQDKSGLPNDRFSAERPEGSISTLTIQRTEQRDSAMYRCASSFGQLNSPLHFGNGTRLTVT.